This TCR beta chain is from a study of PD-1 blockade in mismatch repair-deficient tumors. As for the study in general: Patients had around 11 mismatch repair-deficient cancer types and were previously treated and progressing.

PCR or immunohistochemistry showed mismatch repair deficiency in every enrolled patient. Study-wide points: Tumor-resident clones, often undetectable pretreatment in blood, expanded then contracted after pembrolizumab.

TCRdb keeps only in-frame clones here, not all; method: immunoSEQ multiplex PCR. The sample holds some 22,000 clones, almost 85% seen once. Of note for this clone: Its cognate antigen is unknown.

Germline loops: CDR1 SGHRS, CDR2 YFSETQ. The CDR3 covers 14 residues. Trimming took off 1 base at V and 5 bases at J, with 10 bases between the two ends. The TCR was taken from an adult with mismatch repair-deficient cancer. This chain uses TRBV5-1 with TRBJ2-1; D is undetermined. The sample was peripheral blood, taken 2 weeks after starting pembrolizumab. CDR3 bases: TGCGCCAGCAGCTTGCTAGTAGGAAACAATGAGCAGTTCTTC. Its protein is CASSLLVGNNEQFF.